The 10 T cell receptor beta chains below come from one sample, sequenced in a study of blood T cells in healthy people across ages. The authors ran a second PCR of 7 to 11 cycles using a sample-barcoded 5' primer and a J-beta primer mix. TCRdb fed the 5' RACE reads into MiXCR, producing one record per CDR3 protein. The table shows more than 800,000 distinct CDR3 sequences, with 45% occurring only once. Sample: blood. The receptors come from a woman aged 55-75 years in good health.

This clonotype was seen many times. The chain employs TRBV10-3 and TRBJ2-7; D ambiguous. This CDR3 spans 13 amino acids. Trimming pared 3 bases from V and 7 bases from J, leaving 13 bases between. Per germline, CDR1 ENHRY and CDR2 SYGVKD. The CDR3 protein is CAISEGSLVEQYF. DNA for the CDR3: TGTGCCATCAGTGAAGGCAGCCTGGTTGAGCAGTACTTC.

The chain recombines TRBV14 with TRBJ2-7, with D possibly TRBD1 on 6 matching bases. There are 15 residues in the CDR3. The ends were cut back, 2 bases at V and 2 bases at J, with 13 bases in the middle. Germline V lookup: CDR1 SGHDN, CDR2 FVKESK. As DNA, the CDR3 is TGTGCCAGCAGCCAAAGGGCAGGGGATGCCTACGAGCAGTACTTC. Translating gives CASSQRAGDAYEQYF.

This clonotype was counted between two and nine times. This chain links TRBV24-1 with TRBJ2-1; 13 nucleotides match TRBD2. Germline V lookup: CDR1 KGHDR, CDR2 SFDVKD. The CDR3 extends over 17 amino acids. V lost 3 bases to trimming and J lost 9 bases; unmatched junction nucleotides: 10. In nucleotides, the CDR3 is TGTGCCACCAGTGATCCTCGGACTAGCGGGAGTGGCGGTGAGCAGTTCTTC. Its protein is CATSDPRTSGSGGEQFF.

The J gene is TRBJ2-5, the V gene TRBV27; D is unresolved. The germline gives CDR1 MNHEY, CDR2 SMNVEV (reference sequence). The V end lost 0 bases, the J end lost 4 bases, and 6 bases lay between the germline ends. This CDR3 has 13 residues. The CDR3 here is CASSLSDGETQYF. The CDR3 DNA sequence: TGTGCCAGCAGTTTATCAGACGGAGAGACCCAGTACTTC.

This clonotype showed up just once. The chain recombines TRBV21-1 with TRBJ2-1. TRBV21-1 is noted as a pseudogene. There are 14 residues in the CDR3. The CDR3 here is CASSKGTDYNEQFF. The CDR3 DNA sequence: TGTGCCAGCAGCAAAGGAACAGACTACAATGAGCAGTTCTTC.

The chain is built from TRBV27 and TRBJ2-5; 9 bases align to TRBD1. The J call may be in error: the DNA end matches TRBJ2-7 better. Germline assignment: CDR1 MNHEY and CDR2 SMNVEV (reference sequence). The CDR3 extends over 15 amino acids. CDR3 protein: CASSLWGTGLGEQYF. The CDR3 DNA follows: TGTGCCAGCAGTTTATGGGGGACAGGGCTCGGCGAGCAGTACTTC.

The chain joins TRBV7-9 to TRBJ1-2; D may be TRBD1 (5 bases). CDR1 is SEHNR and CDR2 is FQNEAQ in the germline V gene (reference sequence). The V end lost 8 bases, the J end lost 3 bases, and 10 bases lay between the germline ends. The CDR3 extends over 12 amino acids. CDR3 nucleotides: TGTGCCAGCGAGACAGTTGACTATGGCTACACCTTC. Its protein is CASETVDYGYTF. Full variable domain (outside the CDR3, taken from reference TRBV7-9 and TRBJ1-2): DTGVSQNPRHKITKRGQNVTFRCDPISEHNRLYWYRQTLGQGPEFLTYFQNEAQLEKSRLLSDRFSAERPKGSFSTLEIQRTEQGDSAMYLCASETVDYGYTFGSGTRLTVV.

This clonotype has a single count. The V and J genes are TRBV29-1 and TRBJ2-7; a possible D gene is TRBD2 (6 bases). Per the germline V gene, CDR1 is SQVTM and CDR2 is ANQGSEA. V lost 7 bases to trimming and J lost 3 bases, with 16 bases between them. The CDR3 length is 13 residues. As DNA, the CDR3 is TGCAGCGGTGCGGCGGACGGGGGCTACGAGCAGTACTTC. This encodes CSGAADGGYEQYF.

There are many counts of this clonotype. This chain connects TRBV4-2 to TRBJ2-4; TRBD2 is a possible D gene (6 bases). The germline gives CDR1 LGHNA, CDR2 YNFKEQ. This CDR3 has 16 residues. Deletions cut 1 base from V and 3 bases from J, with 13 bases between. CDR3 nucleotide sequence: TGTGCCAGCAGCCAAGGGGGCGGGATGGGCAAAAACATTCAGTACTTC. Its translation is CASSQGGGMGKNIQYF.

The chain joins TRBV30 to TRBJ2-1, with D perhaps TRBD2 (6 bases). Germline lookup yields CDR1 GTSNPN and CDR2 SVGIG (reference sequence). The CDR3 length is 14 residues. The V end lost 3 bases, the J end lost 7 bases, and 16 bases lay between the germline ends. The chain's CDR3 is CAWRTLAPGNEQFF. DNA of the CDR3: TGTGCCTGGAGAACACTAGCCCCGGGGAATGAGCAGTTCTTC.